Listed below are T cell receptor beta chains from one sample, sequenced in a study of vaccination effects on CD4 cells after COVID-19. Libraries were prepared by immunoSEQ multiplex PCR; TCRdb keeps only in-frame clonotypes and omits some of them. The sample records about 50,000 clones, around three quarters being singletons. The antigens for these receptors are not known. The sequenced sample was CD4+ T cells from PBMCs cultured with HCoV-OC43 spike peptides, obtained after COVID-19 vaccination. These receptors all stem from a human donor who received a COVID-19 vaccine. Both conserved end residues are part of each CDR3. The D gene is left open where the match is weak. The listing skips clone size in some rows; elsewhere it reads once, few, many or a size class.

D,size,J,length,V,DNA,CDR3
TRBD1,NA,TRBJ1-2,12,TRBV3-1/TRBV3-2,TGTGCCAGCAGCGGACAGGGAAGTGGCTACACCTTC,CASSGQGSGYTF
NA,NA,TRBJ1-2,13,TRBV18,TGTGCCAGCTCCCCTAGGGGACTCTATGGCTACACCTTC,CASSPRGLYGYTF
NA,NA,TRBJ1-4,13,TRBV25-1,TGTGCCAGCAAGACGGACATCAATGAAAAACTGTTTTTT,CASKTDINEKLFF
NA,NA,TRBJ1-3,14,TRBV2,TGTGCCAGCAGTGAGCCTCGTTCTGGAAACACCATATATTTT,CASSEPRSGNTIYF
TRBD1,once,TRBJ1-2,12,TRBV29-1,TGCAGCGTTGACCGGGACAGGACCGGCTACACCTTC,CSVDRDRTGYTF
NA,NA,TRBJ2-3,12,TRBV12-3/TRBV12-4,TGTGCCAGCAGTTTGAGTGCAGATACGCAGTATTTT,CASSLSADTQYF
NA,once,TRBJ2-7,14,TRBV27,TGTGCCAGCAGTTTAAACCCCCTTACCCACGAGCAGTACTTC,CASSLNPLTHEQYF
NA,NA,TRBJ2-1,16,TRBV6-6,TGTGCCATCAGGGGTTATCGGGGAGAGGGAGGGGGGGCGCAGTTCTTC,CAIRGYRGEGGGAQFF
NA,NA,TRBJ2-7,16,TRBV6-1,TGTGCCAGCAGTGATTTCCCCGTCGAATTCCCCTACGAGCAGTACTTC,CASSDFPVEFPYEQYF
NA,NA,TRBJ2-2,16,TRBV5-1,TGCGCCAGCAGCTTGGCCGCTTGGACGAACACCGGGGAGCTGTTTTTT,CASSLAAWTNTGELFF
TRBD2,NA,TRBJ2-3,13,TRBV6-2/TRBV6-3,TGTGCCAGCAGTCAGGGACTAGCAAATACGCAGTATTTT,CASSQGLANTQYF
NA,NA,TRBJ2-7,12,TRBV12-5,TGTGCTAGTGGTTTCGTCCGGGGAAGGCAGTACTTC,CASGFVRGRQYF
NA,NA,TRBJ2-7,13,TRBV14,TGTGCCAGCAGCCCCCGGGCCTTCTACGAGCAGTACTTC,CASSPRAFYEQYF
NA,NA,TRBJ1-2,12,TRBV2,TGTGCCAGCAGTGAAGATTGGAATGGCTACACCTTC,CASSEDWNGYTF
TRBD1,NA,TRBJ1-5,15,TRBV6-5,TGTGCCAGCAGCCGCGGGACAGGGGGCAATCAGCCCCAGCATTTT,CASSRGTGGNQPQHF
TRBD2,NA,TRBJ2-4,17,TRBV11-2,TGTGCCAGCAGCCCCGTAGCGGGGGGACGCGCCAAAAACATTCAGTACTTC,CASSPVAGGRAKNIQYF
TRBD1,NA,TRBJ1-2,15,TRBV4-1,TGCGCCAGCAGCCCCCTAGGACAGGGGGCCAGAGGCTACACCTTC,CASSPLGQGARGYTF
NA,few,TRBJ1-1,16,TRBV2,TGTGCCAGCAGTGAAACAAACCGACGGTGGGGAACTGAAGCTTTCTTT,CASSETNRRWGTEAFF
NA,NA,TRBJ1-2,14,TRBV21-1,TGTGCCCGCCGGACATCGGGGCTCTATTTTGGCTACACCTTC,CARRTSGLYFGYTF
NA,NA,TRBJ2-5,13,TRBV5-4,TGTGCCAGCAGCTTGGAGGGCCCGGAGACCCAGTACTTC,CASSLEGPETQYF
NA,NA,TRBJ1-5,14,TRBV6-4,TGTGCCAGCAGTGAACGGGAAGGGGGTCAGCCCCAGCATTTT,CASSEREGGQPQHF
TRBD2,NA,TRBJ2-7,16,TRBV6-5,TGTGCCAGCAGTCACTCCGGGACTAGCGGATTGTACGAGCAGTACTTC,CASSHSGTSGLYEQYF
NA,NA,TRBJ1-3,15,TRBV18,TGTGCCAGCTCACCCTGGACAGACCCTGGAAACACCATATATTTT,CASSPWTDPGNTIYF
TRBD1,NA,TRBJ1-5,15,TRBV6-5,TGTGCCAGCAGATCCGGGACAGGGACCAATCAGCCCCAGCATTTT,CASRSGTGTNQPQHF
NA,NA,TRBJ1-6,12,TRBV2,TGTGCCAGCAGCTTAGGAAACTCACCCCTCCACTTT,CASSLGNSPLHF
NA,few,TRBJ1-6,13,TRBV3-1/TRBV3-2,TGTGCCAGCAGCCGCCAAATTAATTCACCCCTCCACTTT,CASSRQINSPLHF
NA,once,TRBJ2-7,16,TRBV12-1,TGTGCCAGCAGCTTCAAGGGACTAGCGGGAGGCTACGAGCAGTACTTC,CASSFKGLAGGYEQYF
NA,NA,TRBJ1-2,13,TRBV5-4,TGTGCCAGCAGCTTGGAAGGACTGAGTGGCTACACCTTC,CASSLEGLSGYTF
NA,NA,TRBJ2-1,17,TRBV11-2,TGTGCCAGCAGCTTATGGTCACCAGGACTCGTGGTCGATGAGCAGTTCTTC,CASSLWSPGLVVDEQFF
NA,few,TRBJ1-1,13,TRBV11-2,TGTGCCAGCAGCTTATTGAAAGGCACTGAAGCTTTCTTT,CASSLLKGTEAFF
NA,NA,TRBJ1-4,15,TRBV6-5,TGTGCCAGCAGTTACTTTCGGGGCGCAAATGAAAAACTGTTTTTT,CASSYFRGANEKLFF
NA,NA,TRBJ1-1,13,TRBV10-1,TGCGCCAGCAATTTTCCCGGGTCCACTGAAGCTTTCTTT,CASNFPGSTEAFF
TRBD2,NA,TRBJ2-7,20,TRBV7-2,TGTGCCAGCAGCTTAGCCCCGCCGACTAGCGGGAGGGCCGCTATACACGAGCAGTACTTC,CASSLAPPTSGRAAIHEQYF
NA,NA,TRBJ1-1,14,TRBV3-1/TRBV3-2,TGTGCCAGCAGCCCCGGAGGGGGGAACACTGAAGCTTTCTTT,CASSPGGGNTEAFF
NA,NA,TRBJ1-5,14,TRBV3-1/TRBV3-2,TGTGCCAGCAGCCAAGAATCCAGGGGCCAGCCCCAGCATTTT,CASSQESRGQPQHF
NA,NA,TRBJ1-2,14,TRBV29-1,TGCAGCGTTGAACAGCGTTTTACTAACTATGGCTACACCTTC,CSVEQRFTNYGYTF
NA,NA,TRBJ1-2,12,TRBV10-3,TGTGCCATCTATGACCAAAACTATGGCTACACCTTC,CAIYDQNYGYTF
NA,few,TRBJ2-7,14,TRBV5-4,TGTGCCAGCAGCTTGGACCTTGTAGCTTACGAGCAGTACTTC,CASSLDLVAYEQYF
NA,NA,TRBJ1-6,15,TRBV2,TGTGCCAGCACCTGGGGGGACCCCGCCAATTCACCCCTCCACTTT,CASTWGDPANSPLHF
NA,NA,TRBJ2-3,20,TRBV4-1,TGCGCCAGCAGCCAACCCATTGGAATTCAGCGGACGGTCCCCACAGATACGCAGTATTTT,CASSQPIGIQRTVPTDTQYF
TRBD1,NA,TRBJ2-5,12,TRBV9,TGTGCTAGCAAGGGGGCAGGGGAGACCCAGTACTTC,CASKGAGETQYF
NA,NA,TRBJ2-7,12,TRBV10-1,TGCGCCAGCAGTGACAGAGCCTACGAGCAGTACTTC,CASSDRAYEQYF
NA,NA,TRBJ2-2,15,TRBV19,TGTGCCAGTAAACGTTCGGGCCCAAACACCGGGGAGCTGTTTTTT,CASKRSGPNTGELFF
TRBD1,few,TRBJ1-5,15,TRBV24-1,TGTGCCACCGCGGACAGGAAAAATAGCAATCAGCCCCAGCATTTT,CATADRKNSNQPQHF
NA,NA,TRBJ2-7,14,TRBV18,TGTGCCAGCTCACCGGGATCAGAGGGCTACGAGCAGTACTTC,CASSPGSEGYEQYF
TRBD1,NA,TRBJ1-1,13,TRBV19,TGTGCCAGTATTGGACAGGGTGGGACTGAAGCTTTCTTT,CASIGQGGTEAFF
TRBD1,NA,TRBJ2-7,15,TRBV7-2,TGTGCCAGCAGCTTTGGGACAGGGAGAACCTACGAGCAGTACTTC,CASSFGTGRTYEQYF
TRBD1,few,TRBJ1-5,16,TRBV6-1,TGTGCCAGCAGTGTAAACCGGGACAGGTCTAATCAGCCCCAGCATTTT,CASSVNRDRSNQPQHF
TRBD1,NA,TRBJ1-4,16,TRBV7-9,TGTGCCAGCAGCCAAGGACAGGGGGCTGCTAATGAAAAACTGTTTTTT,CASSQGQGAANEKLFF